Reported below is one T cell receptor beta chain. Its antigen is undetermined. Controls came from buffy coats of healthy blood donors. The CDR3 sequence is 14 residues long. The data were taken from a study of STAT5B mutations in CD4+ large granular lymphocyte leukemia. Across the whole study: Healthy donors showed HLA-associated enrichment of the CDR3 'QG' motif.

Clones were sequenced by immunoSEQ multiplex PCR, and TCRdb holds only the in-frame ones, with some missing. The sample contains 37,000 or so clones, approximately 84% of which appear only once. General study points: Data were not HLA-matched across samples. TRBV06-family usage was enriched in top patient clones (8/27) versus controls (2/35).

The TCR was taken from a human donor in good health. Sequenced sample: CD4+ T cells from blood buffy coats. J is TRBJ2-7 and V is TRBV21-1; TRBD2 was called by the table and not checked on the DNA. TRBV21-1 is shown as a pseudogene. The CDR3: CASSHLGRASEQYF. CDR3 in DNA: TGTGCCAGCAGCCACCTCGGGAGGGCCAGCGAGCAGTACTTC.